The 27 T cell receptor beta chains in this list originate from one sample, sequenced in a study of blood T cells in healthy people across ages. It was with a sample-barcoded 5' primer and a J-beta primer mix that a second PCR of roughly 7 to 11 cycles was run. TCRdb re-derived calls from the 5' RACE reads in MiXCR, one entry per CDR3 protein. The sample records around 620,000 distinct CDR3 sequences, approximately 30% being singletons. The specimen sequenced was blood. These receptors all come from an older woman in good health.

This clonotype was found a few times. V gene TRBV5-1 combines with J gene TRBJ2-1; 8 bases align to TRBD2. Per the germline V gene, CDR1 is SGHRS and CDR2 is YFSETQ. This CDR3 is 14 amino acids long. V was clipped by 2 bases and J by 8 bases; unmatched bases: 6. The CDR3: CASSLNPGGDEQFF. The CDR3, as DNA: TGCGCCAGCAGCTTAAACCCGGGGGGGGATGAGCAGTTCTTC.

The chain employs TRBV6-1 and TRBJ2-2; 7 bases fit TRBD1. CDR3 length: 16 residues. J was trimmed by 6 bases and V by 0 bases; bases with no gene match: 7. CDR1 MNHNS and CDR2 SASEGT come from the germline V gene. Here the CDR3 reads CASSEALRGRAGELFF. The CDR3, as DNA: TGTGCCAGCAGTGAAGCGTTGAGGGGGCGGGCCGGGGAGCTGTTTTTT.

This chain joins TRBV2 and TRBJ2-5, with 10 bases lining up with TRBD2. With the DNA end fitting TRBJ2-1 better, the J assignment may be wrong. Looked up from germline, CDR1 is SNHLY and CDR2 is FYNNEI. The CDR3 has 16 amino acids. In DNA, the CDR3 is TGTGCCAGCAGTGGGTTAAGCGGGGGGGCCAGGAATGAGCAGTTCTTC. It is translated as CASSGLSGGARNEQFF.

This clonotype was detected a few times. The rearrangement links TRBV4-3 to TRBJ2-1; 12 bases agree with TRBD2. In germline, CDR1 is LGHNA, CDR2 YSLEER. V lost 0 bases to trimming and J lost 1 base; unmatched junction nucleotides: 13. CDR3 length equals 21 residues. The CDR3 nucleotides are TGCGCCAGCAGCCAAGATTTGCTAGCGGGGGGGCGTCTGTCGTCCTACAATGAGCAGTTCTTC. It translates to CASSQDLLAGGRLSSYNEQFF.

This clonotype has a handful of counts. In nucleotides, the CDR3 is TGTGCCAGCAGTGAGGCGATTTTCGAGACCCAGTACTTC. Amino acid sequence: CASSEAIFETQYF. The chain combines TRBV6-1 with TRBJ2-5; D is ambiguous. The CDR3 is 13 residues long. Germline-derived CDR1 and CDR2 are MNHNS and SASEGT. V shed 3 bases and J shed 5 bases, with 10 bases lying between them.

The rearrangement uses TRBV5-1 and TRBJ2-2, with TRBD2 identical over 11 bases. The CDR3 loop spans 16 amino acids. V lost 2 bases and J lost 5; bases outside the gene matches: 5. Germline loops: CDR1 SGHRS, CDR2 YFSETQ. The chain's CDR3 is CASSFLGLAVTGELFF. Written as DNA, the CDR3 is TGCGCCAGCAGCTTTCTGGGACTAGCGGTGACCGGGGAGCTGTTTTTT.

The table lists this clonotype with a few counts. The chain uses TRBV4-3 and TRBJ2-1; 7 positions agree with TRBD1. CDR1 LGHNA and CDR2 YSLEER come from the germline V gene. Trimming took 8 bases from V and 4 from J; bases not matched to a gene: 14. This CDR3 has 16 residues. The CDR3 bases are TGCGCCAGCCGTACCGATCCACGGGACAGTTACAATGAGCAGTTCTTC. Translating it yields CASRTDPRDSYNEQFF.

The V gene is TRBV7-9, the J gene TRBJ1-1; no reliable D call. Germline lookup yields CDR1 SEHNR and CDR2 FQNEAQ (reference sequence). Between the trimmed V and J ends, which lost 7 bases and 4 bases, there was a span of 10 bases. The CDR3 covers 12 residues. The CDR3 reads CASTLGVTEAFF. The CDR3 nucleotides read TGTGCCAGCACCCTAGGCGTCACTGAAGCTTTCTTT.

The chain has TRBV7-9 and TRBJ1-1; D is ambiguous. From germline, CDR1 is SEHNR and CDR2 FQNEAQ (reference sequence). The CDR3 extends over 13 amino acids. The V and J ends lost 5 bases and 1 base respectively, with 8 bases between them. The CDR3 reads CASSAQWNTEAFF. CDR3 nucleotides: TGTGCCAGCAGCGCCCAGTGGAACACTGAAGCTTTCTTT.

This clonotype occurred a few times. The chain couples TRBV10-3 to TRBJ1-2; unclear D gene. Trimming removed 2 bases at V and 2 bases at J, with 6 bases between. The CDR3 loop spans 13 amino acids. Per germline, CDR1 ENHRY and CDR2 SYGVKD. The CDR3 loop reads CAISEGPNYGYTF. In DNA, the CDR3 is TGTGCCATCAGTGAGGGCCCGAACTATGGCTACACCTTC.

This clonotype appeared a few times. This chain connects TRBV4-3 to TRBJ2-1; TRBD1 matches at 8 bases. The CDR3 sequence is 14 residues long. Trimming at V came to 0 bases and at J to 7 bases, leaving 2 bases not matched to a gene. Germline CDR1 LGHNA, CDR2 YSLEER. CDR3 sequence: CASSQEYRGNEQFF. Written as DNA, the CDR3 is TGCGCCAGCAGCCAAGAGTACAGGGGGAATGAGCAGTTCTTC.

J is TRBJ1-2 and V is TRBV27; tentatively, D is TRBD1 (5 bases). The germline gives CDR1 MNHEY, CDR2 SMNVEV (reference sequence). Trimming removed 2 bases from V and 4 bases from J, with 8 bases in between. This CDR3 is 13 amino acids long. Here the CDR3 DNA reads TGTGCCAGCAGTTTAGGACACCGCTATGGCTACACCTTC. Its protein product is CASSLGHRYGYTF.

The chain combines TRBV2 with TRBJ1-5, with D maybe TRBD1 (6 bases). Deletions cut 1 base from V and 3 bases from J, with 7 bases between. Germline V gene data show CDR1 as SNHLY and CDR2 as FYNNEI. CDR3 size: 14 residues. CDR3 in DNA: TGTGCCAGCAGTGAAGGGGACACCAATCAGCCCCAGCATTTT. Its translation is CASSEGDTNQPQHF. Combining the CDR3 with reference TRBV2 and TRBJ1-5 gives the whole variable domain EPEVTQTPSHQVTQMGQEVILRCVPISNHLYFYWYRQILGQKVEFLVSFYNNEISEKSEIFDDQFSVERPDGSNFTLKIRSTKLEDSAMYFCASSEGDTNQPQHFGDGTRLSIL.

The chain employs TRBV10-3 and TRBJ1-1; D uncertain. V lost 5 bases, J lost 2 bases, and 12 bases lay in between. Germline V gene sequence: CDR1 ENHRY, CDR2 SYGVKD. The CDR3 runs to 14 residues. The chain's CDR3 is CAISIREVNTEAFF. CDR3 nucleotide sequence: TGTGCCATCAGTATACGTGAGGTAAACACTGAAGCTTTCTTT.

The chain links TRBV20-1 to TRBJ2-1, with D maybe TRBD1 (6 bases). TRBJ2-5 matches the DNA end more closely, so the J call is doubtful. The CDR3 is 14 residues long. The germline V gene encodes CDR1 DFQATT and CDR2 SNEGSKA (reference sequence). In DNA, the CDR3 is TGCAGTGCTAGAGACTTACAGGGAACGGAGACCCAGTACTTC. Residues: CSARDLQGTETQYF.

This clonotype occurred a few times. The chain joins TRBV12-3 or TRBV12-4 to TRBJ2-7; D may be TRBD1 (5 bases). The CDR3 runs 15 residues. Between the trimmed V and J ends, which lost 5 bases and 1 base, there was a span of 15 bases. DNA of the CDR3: TGTGCCAGCAGTCGTATAGGGGTCTCATCCTACGAGCAGTACTTC. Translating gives CASSRIGVSSYEQYF.

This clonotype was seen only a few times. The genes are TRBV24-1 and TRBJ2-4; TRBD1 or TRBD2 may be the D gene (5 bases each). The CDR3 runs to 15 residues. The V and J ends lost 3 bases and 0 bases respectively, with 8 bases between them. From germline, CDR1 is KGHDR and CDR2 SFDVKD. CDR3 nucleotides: TGTGCCACCAGTGATCCCGGGACAGCCAAAAACATTCAGTACTTC. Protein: CATSDPGTAKNIQYF.

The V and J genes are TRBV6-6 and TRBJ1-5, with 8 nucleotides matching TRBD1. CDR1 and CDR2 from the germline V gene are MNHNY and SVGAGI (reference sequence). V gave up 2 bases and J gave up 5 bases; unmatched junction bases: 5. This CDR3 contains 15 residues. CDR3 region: CASSYGQGPDQPQHF. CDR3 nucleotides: TGTGCCAGCAGTTACGGACAGGGTCCCGATCAGCCCCAGCATTTT.

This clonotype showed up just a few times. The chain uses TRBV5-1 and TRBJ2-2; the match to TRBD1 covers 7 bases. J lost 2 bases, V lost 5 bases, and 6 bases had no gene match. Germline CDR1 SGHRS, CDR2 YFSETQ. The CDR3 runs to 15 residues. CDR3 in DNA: TGCGCCAGCAGTCGAGGGGGCAAAAACACCGGGGAGCTGTTTTTT. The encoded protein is CASSRGGKNTGELFF.

As DNA, the CDR3 is TGTGCCAGCATGGTCGGCAGCGGGGGGTTCCAGCAGTACTTC. Translated: CASMVGSGGFQQYF. This sequence joins TRBV6-2 or TRBV6-3 and TRBJ2-5; TRBD2 matches at 9 bases. V lost 7 bases, J lost 11 bases, and 14 bases stayed unmatched. Germline lookup yields CDR1 MNHEY and CDR2 SVGEGT. The CDR3 has 14 residues.

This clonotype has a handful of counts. The CDR3 is CSAMRGANTGELFF. CDR3 sequence (DNA): TGCAGTGCCATGCGGGGCGCGAACACCGGGGAGCTGTTTTTT. V usage is TRBV20-1 and J usage is TRBJ2-2; a weak D match, TRBD2 (6 bases). V lost 6 bases and J 0 bases, leaving 11 bases between the germline ends. CDR1 and CDR2 from the germline V gene are DFQATT and SNEGSKA (reference sequence). This CDR3 is built from 14 residues.

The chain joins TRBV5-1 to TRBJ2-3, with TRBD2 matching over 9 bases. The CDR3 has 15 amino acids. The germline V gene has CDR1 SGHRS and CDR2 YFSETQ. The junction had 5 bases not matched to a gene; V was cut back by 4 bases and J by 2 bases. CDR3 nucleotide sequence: TGCGCCAGCAGCATAGCGGGGGTAATCACAGATACGCAGTATTTT. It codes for CASSIAGVITDTQYF.

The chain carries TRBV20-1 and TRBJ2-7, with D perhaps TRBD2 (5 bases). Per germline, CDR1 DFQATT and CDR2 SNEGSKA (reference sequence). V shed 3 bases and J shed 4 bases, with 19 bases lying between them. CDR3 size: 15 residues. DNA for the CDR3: TGCAGTGCTAGTCGGCCGGGGTACCCCACTTACGAGCAGTACTTC. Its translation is CSASRPGYPTYEQYF.

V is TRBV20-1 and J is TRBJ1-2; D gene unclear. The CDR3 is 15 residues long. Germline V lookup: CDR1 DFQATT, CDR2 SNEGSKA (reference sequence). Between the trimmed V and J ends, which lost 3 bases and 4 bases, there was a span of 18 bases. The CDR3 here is CSARDLDMIIYGYTF. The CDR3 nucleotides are TGCAGTGCTAGGGATCTCGACATGATAATCTATGGCTACACCTTC.

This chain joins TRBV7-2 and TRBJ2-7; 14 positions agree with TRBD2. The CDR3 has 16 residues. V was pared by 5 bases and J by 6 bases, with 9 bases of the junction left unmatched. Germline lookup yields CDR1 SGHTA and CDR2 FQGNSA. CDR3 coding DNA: TGTGCCAGCAGCCTGACTAGCGGGAGGGTGGGTACCGAGCAGTACTTC. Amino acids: CASSLTSGRVGTEQYF.

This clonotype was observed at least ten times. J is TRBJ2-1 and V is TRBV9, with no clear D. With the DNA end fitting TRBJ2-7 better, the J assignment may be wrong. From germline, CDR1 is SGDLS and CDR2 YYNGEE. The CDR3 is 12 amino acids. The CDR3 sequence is CASSMGDDEQYF. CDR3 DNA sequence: TGTGCCAGCAGCATGGGCGATGACGAGCAGTACTTC.

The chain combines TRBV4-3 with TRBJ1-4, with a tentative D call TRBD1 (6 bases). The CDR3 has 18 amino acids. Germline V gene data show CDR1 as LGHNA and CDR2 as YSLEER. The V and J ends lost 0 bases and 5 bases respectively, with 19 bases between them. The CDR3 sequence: CASSQDKGGLLGNEKLFF. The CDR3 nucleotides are TGCGCCAGCAGCCAAGATAAGGGGGGGCTCCTTGGAAATGAAAAACTGTTTTTT.